This TCR beta chain is drawn from a study of blood T cell repertoires in COVID-19. Study details: Nucleic acid was either cDNA or gDNA, and it came from T cells, B-cell-depleted T cells, or PBMCs.

Participants were placed into cohorts based on the clinical history they reported. Some clones are missing from TCRdb's copy, which holds only in-frame ones; the method was immunoSEQ multiplex PCR. The sample has approximately 200,000 clones, 86% seen once; the top ten hold roughly 4.5%. Material for sequencing was PBMCs or T cells enriched from blood (not recorded which). The TCR originated in a woman under 40 who had been exposed to COVID-19.

The CDR3 reads CASSVGGGEQYF. CDR3 nucleotide sequence: TGTGCCAGCAGCGTAGGCGGGGGCGAGCAGTACTTC. The rearrangement joins TRBV9 to TRBJ2-7, with 7 bases that match TRBD2. The CDR3 is 12 amino acids. V gave up 0 bases and J gave up 6 bases; unmatched junction bases: 0. From germline, CDR1 is SGDLS and CDR2 YYNGEE.